The present T cell receptor (beta chain) was sequenced within a study of cytomegalovirus exposure and HLA in healthy donors. This CDR3 is built from 17 residues. Per germline, CDR1 SGDLS and CDR2 YYNGEE. V gave up 4 bases and J gave up 4 bases; unmatched junction bases: 8. Researchers ran the PCR with 60 Vbeta and 13 Jbeta primers. Only in-frame clones appear in the TCRdb table, and some are missing; sequencing was by immunoSEQ multiplex PCR. This table has approximately 130,000 clones, around three quarters appearing once. Sequencing input: PBMCs. This TCR derives from a woman aged 45-65 years in good health and CMV-seronegative. The genes are TRBV9 and TRBJ2-2, with TRBD2 identical over 12 bases. This chain's CDR3 is CASSLAGGSAVTGELFF. The CDR3 DNA is TGTGCCAGCAGCCTAGCGGGAGGGTCCGCGGTCACCGGGGAGCTGTTTTTT.